The next 5 T cell receptor beta chains were all read from a single sample in a study of CD8 T cells in ankylosing spondylitis. TCRdb itself ran the 5' RACE reads through MiXCR, one entry per CDR3 protein. The sample consists of hundreds of thousands of distinct CDR3 sequences, over 15% of them appearing once. Sequencing was carried out using blood, either unsorted or a sorted T cell fraction (not recorded which). The receptors derive from a male donor with ankylosing spondylitis or in good health (not recorded which).

This clonotype has a count of ten or more. The rearrangement links TRBV12-3 or TRBV12-4 to TRBJ1-4; D is unclear. This CDR3 is built from 16 residues. V shed 6 bases and J shed 4 bases, with 18 bases lying between them. The CDR3 DNA reads as TGTGCCAGCAGCACTCTCCGGACGGAGAATAATGAAAAACTGTTTTTT. Translated, it gives CASSTLRTENNEKLFF.

The rearrangement joins TRBV20-1 to TRBJ2-7, with 8 bases identical to TRBD1. The junction had 9 bases not matched to a gene; V was cut back by 6 bases and J by 5 bases. CDR1 DFQATT and CDR2 SNEGSKA come from the germline V gene (reference sequence). This CDR3 has 13 residues. CDR3 sequence (DNA): TGCAGTGCAGACCGACAGGGGATCAACGAGCAGTACGTC. It yields the protein CSADRQGINEQYV.

This clonotype was counted only a few times. This rearrangement joins TRBV28 to TRBJ2-3; maybe TRBD2 (9 bases). Germline V lookup: CDR1 MDHEN, CDR2 SYDVKM. The CDR3 length is 13 residues. The CDR3 reads CALAGVGQGTQYF. CDR3 nucleotides: TGTGCTTTAGCGGGAGTAGGACAGGGTACGCAGTATTTT.

The gene calls are TRBV5-5 and TRBJ1-4, with D unclear. V was pared by 3 bases and J by 8 bases, with 8 bases between. Germline values: CDR1 SGHKS, CDR2 YYEKEE (reference sequence). The CDR3 extends over 12 amino acids. CDR3 protein: CASSWSPEKLFF. As DNA, the CDR3 is TGTGCCAGCAGCTGGAGTCCCGAAAAACTGTTTTTT. Using reference TRBV5-5 and TRBJ1-4 for the parts outside the CDR3, the full variable domain is DAGVTQSPTHLIKTRGQQVTLRCSPISGHKSVSWYQQVLGQGPQFIFQYYEKEERGRGNFPDRFSARQFPNYSSELNVNALLLGDSALYLCASSWSPEKLFFGSGTQLSVL.

This clonotype has only a few counts. This sequence joins TRBV5-1 and TRBJ2-1, with a tentative D call TRBD2 (5 bases). V was clipped by 3 bases and J by 7 bases, with 8 bases between them. The germline gives CDR1 SGHRS, CDR2 YFSETQ. The CDR3 spans 12 residues. The CDR3 spells CASSWERNEQFF. Written as DNA, the CDR3 is TGCGCCAGCAGCTGGGAGCGAAATGAGCAGTTCTTC.